The TCR beta chain described here comes from a study of a mutant IDH1 vaccine in newly diagnosed glioma. As to time point: week 11, during vaccination. The content of each vaccine dose was 300 ug of mutant IDH1 20-mer peptide, and topical imiquimod accompanied it. Donor diagnoses consisted of new WHO grade 3 or 4 IDH1-mutant, ATRX-lost astrocytomas. On this clone: Its antigen remains unknown.

The data were produced by immunoSEQ multiplex PCR, yet TCRdb's version contains in-frame clones alone and is incomplete. The sample gives approximately 40,000 clones, roughly 89% of which show up once; approximately 2% is in the top ten. J gave up 14 bases and V 1 base, and 4 bases lay outside the gene matches. Per germline, CDR1 MGHRA and CDR2 YSYEKL. This CDR3 has 12 residues. The rearrangement links TRBV4-1 to TRBJ2-5; 10 positions agree with TRBD1. The sequenced sample was PBMCs, obtained from a glioma patient whose treatment included an IDH1 peptide vaccine. The receptor was derived from a middle-aged man with glioma. The CDR3 nucleotides read TGCGCCAGCAGCCAAGGGGGACAGGGGTTTTACTTC. It encodes CASSQGGQGFYF.